Following are 21 T cell receptor beta chains from one sample sequenced in a study of blood T cell repertoires in COVID-19. The data were produced by immunoSEQ multiplex PCR, yet TCRdb's version contains in-frame clones alone and is incomplete. Of about 500,000 clones in the sample, about 88% were seen once. Sequenced sample: peripheral blood. The origin of the receptors is a woman between 45 and 60 years old with COVID-19, enrolled during active disease.

This clone was found a few times. The V call is TRBV15, the J call TRBJ2-7; no firm D call. The V end was cut by 10 bases, the J end by 0 bases, with 16 bases between. CDR3 length equals 14 residues. The germline V gene has CDR1 LNHNV and CDR2 YYDKDF (reference sequence). Here the CDR3 reads CAIQTSAPSYEQYF. The CDR3 DNA reads TGTGCCATCCAAACCTCAGCGCCCTCCTACGAGCAGTACTTC.

This clone was found once. The genes are TRBV29-1 and TRBJ2-1, with 9 bases matching TRBD1. V shed 1 base and J 5 bases; nucleotides not matched to a gene: 6. The CDR3 covers 15 residues. CDR1 and CDR2 from the germline V gene are SQVTM and ANQGSEA. DNA for the CDR3: TGCAGCGTTGAAGGCGGACAGGGGAGGGACAATGAGCAGTTCTTC. This translates into CSVEGGQGRDNEQFF.

The chain recombines TRBV5-6 with TRBJ1-6; 7 positions agree with TRBD1. Germline values: CDR1 SGHDT, CDR2 YYEEEE. This CDR3 contains 17 residues. The V and J ends lost 4 bases and 3 bases, in that order; junction bases with no gene match: 10. Written as DNA, the CDR3 is TGTGCCAGCAGCGGACCGGGACAGCGTTTCTATAATTCACCCCTCCACTTT. It codes for CASSGPGQRFYNSPLHF. Using reference TRBV5-6 and TRBJ1-6 for the parts outside the CDR3, the full variable domain is DAGVTQSPTHLIKTRGQQVTLRCSPKSGHDTVSWYQQALGQGPQFIFQYYEEEERQRGNFPDRFSGHQFPNYSSELNVNALLLGDSALYLCASSGPGQRFYNSPLHFGNGTRLTVT.

The chain uses TRBV4-2 and TRBJ2-3; the match to TRBD2 covers 10 bases. The CDR3 extends over 16 amino acids. J gave up 1 base and V 0 bases, and 1 base lay outside the gene matches. Germline V gives CDR1 LGHNA, CDR2 YNFKEQ. The CDR3 spells CASSQDGTSGTDTQYF. DNA for the CDR3: TGTGCCAGCAGCCAAGATGGGACTAGCGGCACAGATACGCAGTATTTT.

The chain uses TRBV5-4 and TRBJ2-7; TRBD1 might be the D (5 bases). Germline V gene sequence: CDR1 SGHNT, CDR2 YYREEE (reference sequence). V gave up 0 bases and J gave up 5 bases, with 15 bases separating them. This CDR3 contains 15 residues. The CDR3 nucleotides are TGTGCCAGCAGCTTGGTTCGGCAGGGTAAGGACGAGCAGTACTTC. Its translation: CASSLVRQGKDEQYF.

The chain carries TRBV19 and TRBJ1-5, with TRBD1 matching 7 bases. Germline V gene sequence: CDR1 LNHDA, CDR2 SQIVND (reference sequence). J gave up 7 bases and V 3 bases, and 9 bases lay outside the gene matches. The CDR3 has 15 residues. The CDR3 protein is CASSMATGLGQPQHF. The CDR3 DNA follows: TGTGCCAGTAGTATGGCGACAGGGTTGGGGCAGCCCCAGCATTTT.

V usage is TRBV19 and J usage is TRBJ1-1, with 10 bases that match TRBD1. CDR1 and CDR2 from the germline V gene are LNHDA and SQIVND (reference sequence). J lost 1 base, V lost 7 bases, and 12 bases had no gene match. The CDR3 has 17 residues. The CDR3 spells CASTQGTGEGWNTEAFF. The CDR3 DNA sequence: TGTGCCAGTACCCAAGGGACAGGGGAAGGTTGGAACACTGAAGCTTTCTTT. The full variable domain, in which reference TRBV19 and TRBJ1-1 provide the parts outside the CDR3, is DGGITQSPKYLFRKEGQNVTLSCEQNLNHDAMYWYRQDPGQGLRLIYYSQIVNDFQKGDIAEGYSVSREKKESFPLTVTSAQKNPTAFYLCASTQGTGEGWNTEAFFGQGTRLTVV.

Regarding this clone: Other DNA sequences in this specimen translate into the identical CDR3. The chain couples TRBV6-5 to TRBJ2-1, with TRBD2 matching over 11 bases. In germline, CDR1 is MNHEY, CDR2 SVGAGI. The CDR3 is 15 residues long. V lost 5 bases to trimming and J lost 4 bases; unmatched junction nucleotides: 4. Written as DNA, the CDR3 is TGTGCCAGCAGTAGCGGGACTAGCGGATACAATGAGCAGTTCTTC. Protein: CASSSGTSGYNEQFF.

The chain links TRBV5-4 to TRBJ1-1; perhaps TRBD1 as D (5 bases). The CDR3 runs 15 residues. V lost 3 bases to trimming and J lost 4 bases, with 16 bases between them. Germline CDR1 reads SGHNT; CDR2 reads YYREEE (reference sequence). This chain's CDR3 is CASSSLGGVGTEAFF. The CDR3 nucleotides read TGTGCCAGCAGCTCCCTGGGGGGGGTAGGCACTGAAGCTTTCTTT.

The chain has TRBV7-6 and TRBJ2-5, with D perhaps matching TRBD2 (5 bases). Trimming took 2 bases from V and 3 from J, leaving 13 bases between them. The CDR3 consists of 15 residues. Looked up from germline, CDR1 is SGHVS and CDR2 is FNYEAQ. The CDR3 DNA is TGTGCCAGCAGCTTACAGCGAGGGCCGAAAGAGACCCAGTACTTC. Its translation is CASSLQRGPKETQYF.

CDR3 amino acids: CAWSVGRFNEQFF. As DNA, the CDR3 is TGTGCCTGGAGTGTGGGCAGGTTCAATGAGCAGTTCTTC. The chain joins TRBV30 to TRBJ2-1; D uncertain. The ends were cut back, 0 bases at V and 6 bases at J, with 9 bases in the middle. The length of the CDR3 is 13 residues. Germline CDR1 is GTSNPN and CDR2 is SVGIG (reference sequence). Together with reference TRBV30 and TRBJ2-1, the CDR3 gives the full variable domain: SQTIHQWPATLVQPVGSPLSLECTVEGTSNPNLYWYRQAAGRGLQLLFYSVGIGQISSEVPQNLSASRPQDRQFILSSKKLLLSDSGFYLCAWSVGRFNEQFFGPGTRLTVL.

The chain employs TRBV5-4 and TRBJ2-7; no clear D. Germline values: CDR1 SGHNT, CDR2 YYREEE (reference sequence). The CDR3 consists of 15 residues. V gave up 3 bases and J gave up 2 bases, with 15 bases separating them. CDR3 bases: TGTGCCAGCAGCTCCCTCGACGGAGCCACCTACGAGCAGTACTTC. Its protein product is CASSSLDGATYEQYF.

The J gene is TRBJ2-5, the V gene TRBV7-2; D is perhaps TRBD2 (7 bases). V was pared by 3 bases and J by 5 bases, with 10 bases between. The CDR3 length is 13 residues. The germline V gene has CDR1 SGHTA and CDR2 FQGNSA. The CDR3 coding sequence is TGTGCCAGCAGCTTCGGGGGGCACGAGACCCAGTACTTC. This sequence encodes CASSFGGHETQYF.

J is TRBJ1-2 and V is TRBV5-4, with D possibly matching TRBD1 (6 bases). CDR1 and CDR2 (germline): SGHNT, YYREEE (reference sequence). CDR3 size: 19 residues. Trimming removed 0 bases at V and 2 bases at J, with 23 bases between. The CDR3 is CASSLGRTAALRTNYGYTF. In DNA, the CDR3 is TGTGCCAGCAGCTTGGGGAGGACAGCCGCCCTTAGAACCAACTATGGCTACACCTTC.

DNA of the CDR3: TGTGCCAGCTCAGGAATGACAGGGTGGTACGAGCAGTACTTC. It specifies CASSGMTGWYEQYF. The rearrangement joins TRBV18 to TRBJ2-7; 7 nucleotides match TRBD1. The CDR3 covers 14 residues. Trimming cost V 5 bases and J 4 bases; bases outside gene matches: 8. Germline V lookup: CDR1 KGHSH, CDR2 LQKENI.

V and J are TRBV2 and TRBJ1-5; perhaps TRBD1 as D (5 bases). The CDR3 runs to 14 residues. Deletions cut 6 bases from V and 0 bases from J, with 9 bases between. Germline V CDR1 and CDR2: SNHLY, FYNNEI. CDR3 amino acids: CASRRDLSNQPQHF. The CDR3 DNA sequence: TGTGCCAGCAGGCGGGACCTTAGCAATCAGCCCCAGCATTTT.

This sequence joins TRBV29-1 and TRBJ2-7, with 7 bases matching TRBD1. The V segment lost 4 bases and the J segment 2 bases; nucleotides outside the gene matches: 2. Germline-derived CDR1 and CDR2 are SQVTM and ANQGSEA. The CDR3 is 12 amino acids. The CDR3 bases are TGCAGCGTTGGGGACAGCCCCTACGAGCAGTACTTC. It specifies CSVGDSPYEQYF.

The rearrangement links TRBV30 to TRBJ1-6; D is possibly TRBD1 (6 bases). The CDR3 runs to 13 residues. V dropped 7 bases and J dropped 5 bases, with 12 bases sitting between them. Germline CDR1 is GTSNPN and CDR2 is SVGIG (reference sequence). The CDR3 region is CALKRDNNSPLHF. In DNA, the CDR3 is TGTGCCTTGAAACGGGACAATAATTCACCCCTCCACTTT. The full variable domain, completed using reference TRBV30 and TRBJ1-6, is SQTIHQWPATLVQPVGSPLSLECTVEGTSNPNLYWYRQAAGRGLQLLFYSVGIGQISSEVPQNLSASRPQDRQFILSSKKLLLSDSGFYLCALKRDNNSPLHFGNGTRLTVT.

The rearrangement uses TRBV10-3 and TRBJ2-7, with 7 bases identical to TRBD1. V was clipped by 1 base and J by 5 bases; unmatched bases: 11. In germline, CDR1 is ENHRY, CDR2 SYGVKD. This CDR3 is built from 16 residues. The CDR3 sequence is CAISELTRGGGHEQYF. CDR3 nucleotide sequence: TGTGCCATCAGTGAGTTAACGAGAGGGGGCGGCCACGAGCAGTACTTC.

The chain recombines TRBV24-1 with TRBJ2-3; tentatively, D is TRBD2 (6 bases). The length of the CDR3 is 14 residues. Germline assignment: CDR1 KGHDR and CDR2 SFDVKD. Trimming removed 3 bases at V and 5 bases at J, with 11 bases between. The CDR3 loop is CATSDPRRGDTQYF. The CDR3 DNA reads TGTGCCACCAGTGATCCTCGGAGGGGAGATACGCAGTATTTT.

This clone has only a few counts. The genes are TRBV13 and TRBJ2-6; no clear D. Trimming took off 5 bases at V and 0 bases at J, with 5 bases between the two ends. The CDR3 spans 14 residues. Germline CDR1 is PRHDT and CDR2 is FYEKMQ (reference sequence). CDR3 amino acids: CASSPSSGANVLTF. The CDR3, as DNA: TGTGCCAGCAGCCCTTCCTCTGGGGCCAACGTCCTGACTTTC.